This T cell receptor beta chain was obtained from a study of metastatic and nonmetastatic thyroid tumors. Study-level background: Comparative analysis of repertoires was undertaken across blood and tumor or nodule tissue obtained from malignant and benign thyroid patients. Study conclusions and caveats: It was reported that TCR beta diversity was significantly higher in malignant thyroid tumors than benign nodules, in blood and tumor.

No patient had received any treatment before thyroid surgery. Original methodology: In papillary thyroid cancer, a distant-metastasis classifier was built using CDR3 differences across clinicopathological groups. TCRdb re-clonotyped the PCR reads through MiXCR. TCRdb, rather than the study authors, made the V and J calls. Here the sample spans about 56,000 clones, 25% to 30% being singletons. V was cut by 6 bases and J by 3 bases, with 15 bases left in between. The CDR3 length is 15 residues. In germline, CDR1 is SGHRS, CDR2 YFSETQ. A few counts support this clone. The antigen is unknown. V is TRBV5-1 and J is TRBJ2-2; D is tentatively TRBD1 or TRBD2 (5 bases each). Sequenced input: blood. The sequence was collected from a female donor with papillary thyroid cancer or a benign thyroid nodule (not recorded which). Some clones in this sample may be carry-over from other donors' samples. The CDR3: CASNPLGTDTGELFF. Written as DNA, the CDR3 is TGCGCCAGCAATCCACTCGGGACGGACACCGGGGAGCTGTTTTTT. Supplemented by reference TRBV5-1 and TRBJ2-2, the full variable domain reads KAGVTQTPRYLIKTRGQQVTLSCSPISGHRSVSWYQQTPGQGLQFLFEYFSETQRNKGNFPGRFSGRQFSNSRSEMNVSTLELGDSALYLCASNPLGTDTGELFFGEGSRLTVL.